Described below is a single T cell receptor beta chain sequence and its context. The method was immunoSEQ multiplex PCR; TCRdb's version includes in-frame clones alone and lacks a portion of them. The data hold approximately 140,000 clones, with 65% to 90% observed a single time. This entry belongs to a study of blood T cell repertoires in COVID-19. Background on the study: The United States, Italy and Spain provided the acute and convalescent COVID-19 samples.

The participants were between about 18 and 95 years old and came from 24 US areas. The clonotype originates from a woman in her forties or fifties who had recovered from COVID-19. The sequenced sample was PBMCs or T cells enriched from blood (not recorded which).

The CDR3 nucleotides read TGTGCCAGCCGGGAGTACGAGCAGTACTTC. It translates to CASREYEQYF. The genes are TRBV2 and TRBJ2-7, with D maybe TRBD2 (6 bases). CDR1 SNHLY and CDR2 FYNNEI come from the germline V gene. The CDR3 is made up of 10 amino acids. The V end lost 8 bases, the J end lost 4 bases, and 6 bases lay between the germline ends.